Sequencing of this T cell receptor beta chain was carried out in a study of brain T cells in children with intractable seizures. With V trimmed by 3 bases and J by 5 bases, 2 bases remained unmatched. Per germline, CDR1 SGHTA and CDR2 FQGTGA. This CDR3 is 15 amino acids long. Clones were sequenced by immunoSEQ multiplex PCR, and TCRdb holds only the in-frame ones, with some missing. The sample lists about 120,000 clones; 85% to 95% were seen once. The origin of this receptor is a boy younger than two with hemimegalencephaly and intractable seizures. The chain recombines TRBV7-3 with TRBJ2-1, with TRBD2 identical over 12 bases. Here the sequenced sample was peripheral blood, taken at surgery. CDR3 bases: TGTGCCAGCAGCTTCGGACTAGCGGGAAACAATGAGCAGTTCTTC. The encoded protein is CASSFGLAGNNEQFF.